This TCR beta chain was retrieved from a study of cytomegalovirus exposure and HLA in healthy donors. Repertoires were generated with immunoSEQ multiplex PCR, while TCRdb's copy carries only in-frame clones and drops some. The sample has 73,000 or so clones, about 93% seen once. This CDR3 contains 16 residues. V gave up 0 bases and J gave up 5 bases; unmatched junction bases: 6. CDR1 is MNHEY and CDR2 is SMNVEV in the germline V gene (reference sequence). The donors formed part of the approximately 120-subject validation cohort, distinct from the roughly 700-subject first cohort. V and J are TRBV27 and TRBJ2-2; 7 bases map to TRBD1. The clonotype was recovered from a woman aged 18-35 years in good health and CMV-seropositive. Sequences were obtained from PBMCs. This chain's CDR3 is CASSLSRGRVTGELFF. CDR3 nucleotides: TGTGCCAGCAGTTTATCAAGGGGGCGGGTTACCGGGGAGCTGTTTTTT.